This TCR beta chain was documented in a study of cytomegalovirus exposure and HLA in healthy donors. Study-level background: Earlier sequencing of approximately 200 million T cells yielded roughly 100 million unique TCR beta sequences.

At the time of sampling, donors were nominally healthy, though unrecorded immune exposures were likely. The PCR had 60 Vbeta and 13 Jbeta primers. Repertoires were generated with immunoSEQ multiplex PCR, while TCRdb's copy carries only in-frame clones and drops some. There are under 110,000 clones in the sample; 65% to 75% occur only once, and about 2.5% lies in the top ten. The CDR3 loop spans 14 amino acids. The germline gives CDR1 SNHLY, CDR2 FYNNEI. The V gene lost 6 bases and the J gene lost 0 bases, with 12 bases spanning the gap. Sequenced: PBMCs. J is TRBJ2-7 and V is TRBV2, with D perhaps matching TRBD2 (5 bases). The TCR sequence derives from a female donor in good health and CMV-seronegative. The CDR3 sequence: CASRRGGSSYEQYF. The DNA of the CDR3 is TGTGCCAGCAGACGGGGTGGAAGCTCCTACGAGCAGTACTTC. The whole variable domain, remainder taken from reference TRBV2 and TRBJ2-7, is EPEVTQTPSHQVTQMGQEVILRCVPISNHLYFYWYRQILGQKVEFLVSFYNNEISEKSEIFDDQFSVERPDGSNFTLKIRSTKLEDSAMYFCASRRGGSSYEQYFGPGTRLTVT.